This T cell receptor (beta chain) is from a study of patients and donors after allogeneic stem cell transplantation (dated by TCRdb to 2019 to 2021). CDR1 LNHNV and CDR2 YYDKDF are derived from the germline V gene (reference sequence). The V end gives up 0 bases and the J end 8 bases, leaving 7 bases in the junction not matched to a gene. CDR3 length: 16 amino acids, cysteine to phenylalanine. Just the 48-base CDR3 DNA is kept, in frame starting at base 1. Library creation used RT-PCR. Sequencing took place on a NextSeq 550. TCRdb handled the public reads itself, with Q25 trimming in fastp and clone calling in MiXCR, and kept productive beta chains. Every distinct CDR3 protein forms one entry, paired with its most common genes and DNA. The sample yields about 400,000 distinct CDR3 sequences; 16% were counted once. Around 6.8% of the sample belongs to the ten largest clones. As concerns this clonotype: Its antigen has not been determined. Base qualities are not recorded, but no much larger clone differs from it by a single base.

Sequenced input: blood, either unsorted or a sorted T cell fraction (not recorded which). The chain couples TRBV15 to TRBJ1-4, with TRBD1 identical over 9 junction bases. The TCR was taken from a human donor who was either an allogeneic HSCT recipient or a stem cell or donor lymphocyte infusion donor (not recorded which). It is not recorded whose cells these are; they may come from a transplant donor. The CDR3 region reads CATSRDPGTGREKLFF. The DNA reads TGTGCCACCAGCAGAGATCCCGGGACAGGGAGAGAAAAACTGTTTTTT.